This T cell receptor beta chain is drawn from a study of siplizumab effects on memory and regulatory T cells. Unmatched junction bases numbered 5, after V lost 10 bases and J lost 0 bases. The length of the CDR3 is 13 residues. Per germline, CDR1 LNHDA and CDR2 SQIVND (reference sequence). Regarding the study as a whole: Naive T cells looked more diverse than memory cells, and they looked like major contributors to the alloresponse.

As concerns this clone: Its antigen is undetermined.

The repertoire was sequenced with immunoSEQ multiplex PCR; TCRdb's copy has only in-frame clones and lacks some. The table shows about 100,000 clones, with about 90% occurring only once. Sequenced material: CD4+ T cells sorted from blood. The clonotype comes from a human donor in good health. This chain uses TRBV19 with TRBJ1-1; 7 bases map to TRBD1. The CDR3 coding sequence is TGTGCCACCGCCGGGACAGTGAACACTGAAGCTTTCTTT. Translating it yields CATAGTVNTEAFF.